This T cell receptor (beta chain) appears in the sequencing data of a study of CD8 T cells in Susac syndrome. Sequencing of TCR beta was undertaken in CD8+ and CD4+ T cells derived from blood. After extraction with the RNeasy kit, roughly 0.45 to 1 ug of the RNA was reverse transcribed using random hexamers. Coverage of TCR beta CDR3 amplification by immunoSEQ multiplex PCR extended to 54 Vbeta and 13 Jbeta. TCRdb re-analysed the immunoSEQ multiplex PCR reads in MiXCR, keeping a single row per CDR3 protein. The sample lists some 110,000 distinct CDR3 sequences; more than 85% were seen once. Trimming removed 2 bases at V and 14 bases at J, with 7 bases between. The CDR3 contains 11 residues. Germline-derived CDR1 and CDR2 are PRHDT and FYEKMQ (reference sequence).

The J gene is TRBJ1-6, the V gene TRBV13; D might be TRBD1 (5 bases). The sequenced sample consisted of CD4+ T cells from PBMCs. The sequence came from a human donor with multiple sclerosis. CDR3 in DNA: TGTGCCAGCAGCTTAAGGGGATCCCTCCACTTT. It specifies CASSLRGSLHF.